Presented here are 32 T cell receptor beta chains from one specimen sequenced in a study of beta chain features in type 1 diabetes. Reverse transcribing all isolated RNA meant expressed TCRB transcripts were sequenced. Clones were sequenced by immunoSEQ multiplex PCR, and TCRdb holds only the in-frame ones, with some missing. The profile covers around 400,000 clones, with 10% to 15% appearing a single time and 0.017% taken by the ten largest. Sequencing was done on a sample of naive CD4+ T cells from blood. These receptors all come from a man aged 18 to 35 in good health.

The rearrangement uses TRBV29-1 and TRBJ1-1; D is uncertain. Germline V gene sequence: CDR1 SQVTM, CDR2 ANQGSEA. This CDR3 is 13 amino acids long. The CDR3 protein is CSVKPRAEGEAFF. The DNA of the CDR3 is TGCAGTGTTAAACCTAGGGCAGAGGGTGAAGCTTTCTTT.

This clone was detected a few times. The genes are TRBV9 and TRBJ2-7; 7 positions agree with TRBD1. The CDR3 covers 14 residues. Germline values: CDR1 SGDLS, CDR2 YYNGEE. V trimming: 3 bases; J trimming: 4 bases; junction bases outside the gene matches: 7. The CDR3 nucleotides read TGTGCCAGCAGCGCCGGACAGGTCGAGTACGAGCAGTACTTC. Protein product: CASSAGQVEYEQYF.

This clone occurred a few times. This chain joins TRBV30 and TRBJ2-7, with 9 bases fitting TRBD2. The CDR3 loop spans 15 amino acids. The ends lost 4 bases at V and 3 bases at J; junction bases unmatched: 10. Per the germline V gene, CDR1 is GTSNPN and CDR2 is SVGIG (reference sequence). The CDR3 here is CAWTGASGAYYEQYF. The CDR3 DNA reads TGTGCCTGGACGGGCGCTAGCGGGGCATACTACGAGCAGTACTTC.

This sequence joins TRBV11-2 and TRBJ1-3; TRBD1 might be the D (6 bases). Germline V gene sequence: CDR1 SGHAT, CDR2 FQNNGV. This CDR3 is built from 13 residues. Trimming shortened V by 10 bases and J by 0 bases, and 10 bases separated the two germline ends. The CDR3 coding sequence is TGTGCCACCACAGGGAACTCTGGAAACACCATATATTTT. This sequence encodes CATTGNSGNTIYF.

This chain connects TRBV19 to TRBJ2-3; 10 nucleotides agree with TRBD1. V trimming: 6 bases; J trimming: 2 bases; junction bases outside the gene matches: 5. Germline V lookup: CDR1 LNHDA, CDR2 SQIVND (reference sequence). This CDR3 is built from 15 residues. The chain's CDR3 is CASSETGGHTDTQYF. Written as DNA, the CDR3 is TGTGCCAGTAGCGAGACAGGGGGCCACACAGATACGCAGTATTTT.

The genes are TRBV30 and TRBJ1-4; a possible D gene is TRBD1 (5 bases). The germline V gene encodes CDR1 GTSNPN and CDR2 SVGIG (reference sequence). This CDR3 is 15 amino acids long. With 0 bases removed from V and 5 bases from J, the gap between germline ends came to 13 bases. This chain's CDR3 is CAWSVGTGRNEKLFF. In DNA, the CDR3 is TGTGCCTGGAGTGTTGGGACTGGGAGGAATGAAAAACTGTTTTTT.

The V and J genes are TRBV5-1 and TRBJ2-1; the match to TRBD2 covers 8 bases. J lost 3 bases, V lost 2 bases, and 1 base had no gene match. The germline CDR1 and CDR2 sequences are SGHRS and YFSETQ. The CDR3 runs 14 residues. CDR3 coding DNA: TGCGCCAGCAGCTTAGGGACTAGCTACAATGAGCAGTTCTTC. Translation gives CASSLGTSYNEQFF.

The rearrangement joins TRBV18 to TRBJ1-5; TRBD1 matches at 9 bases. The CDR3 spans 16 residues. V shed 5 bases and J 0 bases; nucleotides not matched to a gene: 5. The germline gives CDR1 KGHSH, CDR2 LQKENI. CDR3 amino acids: CASSGDRGDSNQPQHF. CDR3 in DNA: TGTGCCAGCTCAGGAGACAGGGGGGATAGCAATCAGCCCCAGCATTTT.

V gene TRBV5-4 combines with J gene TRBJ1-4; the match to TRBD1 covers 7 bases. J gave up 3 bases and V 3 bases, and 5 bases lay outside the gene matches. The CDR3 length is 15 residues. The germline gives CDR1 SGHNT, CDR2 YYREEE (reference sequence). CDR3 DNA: TGTGCCAGCAGCTCCCCCGGGACAGCTAATGAAAAACTGTTTTTT. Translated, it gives CASSSPGTANEKLFF.

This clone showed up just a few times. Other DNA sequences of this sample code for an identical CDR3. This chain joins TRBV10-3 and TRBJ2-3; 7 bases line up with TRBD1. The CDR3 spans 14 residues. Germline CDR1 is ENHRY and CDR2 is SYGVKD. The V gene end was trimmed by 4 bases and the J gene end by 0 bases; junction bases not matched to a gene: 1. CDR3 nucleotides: TGTGCCATCAGTGGGGACAGTAGCACAGATACGCAGTATTTT. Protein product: CAISGDSSTDTQYF.

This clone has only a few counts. The CDR3 protein is CASSQDWLQPQHF. The CDR3, as DNA: TGTGCCAGCAGCCAAGACTGGTTGCAGCCCCAGCATTTT. The V gene is TRBV7-3, the J gene TRBJ1-5; unclear D gene. The germline gives CDR1 SGHTA, CDR2 FQGTGA. CDR3 length: 13 amino acids. Trimming stripped 5 bases from V and 7 bases from J, with 12 bases between.

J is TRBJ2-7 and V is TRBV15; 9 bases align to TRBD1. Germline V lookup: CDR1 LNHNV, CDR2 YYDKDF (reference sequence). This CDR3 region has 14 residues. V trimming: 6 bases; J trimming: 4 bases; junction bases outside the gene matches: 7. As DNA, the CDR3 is TGTGCCACCAGGCCCCGACAGGGGGGGTACGAGCAGTACTTC. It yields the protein CATRPRQGGYEQYF. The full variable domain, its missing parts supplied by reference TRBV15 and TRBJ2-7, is DAMVIQNPRYQVTQFGKPVTLSCSQTLNHNVMYWYQQKSSQAPKLLFHYYDKDFNNEADTPDNFQSRRPNTSFCFLDIRSPGLGDTAMYLCATRPRQGGYEQYFGPGTRLTVT.

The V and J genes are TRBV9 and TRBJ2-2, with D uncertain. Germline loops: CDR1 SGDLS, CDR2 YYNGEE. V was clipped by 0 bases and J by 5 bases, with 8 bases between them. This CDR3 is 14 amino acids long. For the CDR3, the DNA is TGTGCCAGCAGCGTAGATTGGGCGACCGGGGAGCTGTTTTTT. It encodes CASSVDWATGELFF.

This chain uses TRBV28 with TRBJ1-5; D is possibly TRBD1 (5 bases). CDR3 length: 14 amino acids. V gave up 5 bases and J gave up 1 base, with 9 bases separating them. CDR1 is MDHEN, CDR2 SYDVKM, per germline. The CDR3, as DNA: TGTGCCAGCAGTCTCGGGGGGAGCAATCAGCCCCAGCATTTT. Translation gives CASSLGGSNQPQHF. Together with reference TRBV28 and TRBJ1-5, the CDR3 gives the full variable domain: DVKVTQSSRYLVKRTGEKVFLECVQDMDHENMFWYRQDPGLGLRLIYFSYDVKMKEKGDIPEGYSVSREKKERFSLILESASTNQTSMYLCASSLGGSNQPQHFGDGTRLSIL.

The CDR3 region is CASSATGGLPGELFF. In nucleotides, the CDR3 is TGTGCCAGTAGTGCTACAGGGGGACTCCCCGGGGAGCTGTTTTTT. The genes are TRBV19 and TRBJ2-2; TRBD1 aligns across 8 bases. CDR3 length: 15 residues. Germline values: CDR1 LNHDA, CDR2 SQIVND (reference sequence). Trimming took 5 bases from V and 6 from J; bases not matched to a gene: 8.

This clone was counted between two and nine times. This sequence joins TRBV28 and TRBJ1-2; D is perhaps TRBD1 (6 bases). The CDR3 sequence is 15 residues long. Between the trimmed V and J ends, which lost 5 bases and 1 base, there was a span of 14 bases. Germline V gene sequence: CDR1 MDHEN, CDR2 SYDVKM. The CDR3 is CASSPTGRVNYGYTF. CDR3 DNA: TGTGCCAGCAGTCCGACAGGAAGAGTTAACTATGGCTACACCTTC.

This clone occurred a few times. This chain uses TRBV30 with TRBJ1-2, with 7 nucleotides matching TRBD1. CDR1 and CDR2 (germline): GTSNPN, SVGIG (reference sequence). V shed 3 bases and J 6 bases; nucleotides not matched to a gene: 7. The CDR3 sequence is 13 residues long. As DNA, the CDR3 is TGTGCCTGGAGGAACAGGGGATTTGATGGCTACACCTTC. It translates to CAWRNRGFDGYTF.

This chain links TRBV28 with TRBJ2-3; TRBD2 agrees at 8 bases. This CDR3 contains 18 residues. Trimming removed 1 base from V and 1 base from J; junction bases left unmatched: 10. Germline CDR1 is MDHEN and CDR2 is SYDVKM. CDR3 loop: CASSLLDSGVRGTDTQYF. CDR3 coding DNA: TGTGCCAGCAGTTTATTGGATAGCGGGGTGCGCGGCACAGATACGCAGTATTTT.

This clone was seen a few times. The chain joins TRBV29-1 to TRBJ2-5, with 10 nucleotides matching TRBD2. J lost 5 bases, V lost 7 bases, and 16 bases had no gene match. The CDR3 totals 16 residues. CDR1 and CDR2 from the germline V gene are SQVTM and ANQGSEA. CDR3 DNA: TGCAGCGGTTGGGGAAGTCTAGCGGGAGTTCGGGAGACCCAGTACTTC. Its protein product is CSGWGSLAGVRETQYF.

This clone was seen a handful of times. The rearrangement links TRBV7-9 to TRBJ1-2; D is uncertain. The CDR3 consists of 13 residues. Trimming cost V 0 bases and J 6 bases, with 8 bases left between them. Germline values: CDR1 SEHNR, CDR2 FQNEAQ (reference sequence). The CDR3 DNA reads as TGTGCCAGCAGCTTAGCGCGGGCTAATGGCTACACCTTC. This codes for CASSLARANGYTF.

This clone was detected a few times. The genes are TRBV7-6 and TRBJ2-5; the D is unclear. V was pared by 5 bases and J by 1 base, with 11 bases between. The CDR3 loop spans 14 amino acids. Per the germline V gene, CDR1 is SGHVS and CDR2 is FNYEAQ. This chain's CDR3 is CASSPLRSQETQYF. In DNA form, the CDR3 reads TGTGCCAGCAGCCCTCTACGAAGCCAAGAGACCCAGTACTTC.

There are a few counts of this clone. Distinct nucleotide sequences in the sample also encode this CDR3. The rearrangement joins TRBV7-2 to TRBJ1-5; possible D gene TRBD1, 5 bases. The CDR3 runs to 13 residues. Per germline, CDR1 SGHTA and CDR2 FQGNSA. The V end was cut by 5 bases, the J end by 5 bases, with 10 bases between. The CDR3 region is CASSLSGDQPQHF. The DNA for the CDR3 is TGTGCCAGCAGCCTCTCGGGGGATCAGCCCCAGCATTTT.

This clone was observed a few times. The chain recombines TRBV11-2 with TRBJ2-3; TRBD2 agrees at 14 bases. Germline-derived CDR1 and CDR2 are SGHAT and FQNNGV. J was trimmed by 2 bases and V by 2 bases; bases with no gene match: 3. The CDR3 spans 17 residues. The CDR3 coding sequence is TGTGCCAGCAGCTTATGGGGACTAGCGGGAGACACAGATACGCAGTATTTT. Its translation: CASSLWGLAGDTDTQYF.

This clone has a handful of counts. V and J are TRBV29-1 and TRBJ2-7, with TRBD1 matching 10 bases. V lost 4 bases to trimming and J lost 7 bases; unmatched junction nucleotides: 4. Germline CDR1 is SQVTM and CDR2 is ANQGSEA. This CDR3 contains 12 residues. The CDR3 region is CSVGDRGREQYF. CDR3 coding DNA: TGCAGCGTTGGAGACAGGGGGCGTGAGCAGTACTTC.

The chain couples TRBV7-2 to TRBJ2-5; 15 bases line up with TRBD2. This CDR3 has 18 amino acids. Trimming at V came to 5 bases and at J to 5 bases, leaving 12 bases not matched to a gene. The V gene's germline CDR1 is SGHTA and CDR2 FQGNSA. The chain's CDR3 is CASSPSGLAGGLSETQYF. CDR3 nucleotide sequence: TGTGCCAGCAGCCCATCAGGACTAGCGGGAGGGTTAAGCGAGACCCAGTACTTC.

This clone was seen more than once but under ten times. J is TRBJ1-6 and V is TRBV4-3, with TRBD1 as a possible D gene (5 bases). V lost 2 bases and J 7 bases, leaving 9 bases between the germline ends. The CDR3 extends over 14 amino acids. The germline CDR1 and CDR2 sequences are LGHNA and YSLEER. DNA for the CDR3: TGCGCCAGCAGCCAACCAGGGAACAATTCACCCCTCCACTTT. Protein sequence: CASSQPGNNSPLHF.

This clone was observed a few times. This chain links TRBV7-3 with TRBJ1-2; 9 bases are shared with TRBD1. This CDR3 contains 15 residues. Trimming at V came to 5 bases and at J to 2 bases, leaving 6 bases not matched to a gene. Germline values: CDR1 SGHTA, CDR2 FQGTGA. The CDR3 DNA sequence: TGTGCCAGCAGCCTTACCGGGACAGGGAACTATGGCTACACCTTC. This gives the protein CASSLTGTGNYGYTF.

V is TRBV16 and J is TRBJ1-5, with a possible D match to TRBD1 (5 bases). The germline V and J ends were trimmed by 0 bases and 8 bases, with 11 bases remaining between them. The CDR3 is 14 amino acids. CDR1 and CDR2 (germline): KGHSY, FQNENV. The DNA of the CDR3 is TGTGCCAGCAGCCAATCAGGGGTCATAGAGCCCCAGCATTTT. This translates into CASSQSGVIEPQHF.

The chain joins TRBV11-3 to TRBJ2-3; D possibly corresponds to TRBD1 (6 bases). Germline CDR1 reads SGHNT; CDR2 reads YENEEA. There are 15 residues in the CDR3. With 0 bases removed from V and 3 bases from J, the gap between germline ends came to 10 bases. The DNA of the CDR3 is TGTGCCAGCAGCTTAGATGGCAGGGGAACAGATACGCAGTATTTT. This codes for CASSLDGRGTDTQYF.

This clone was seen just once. The CDR3 DNA follows: TGCGCCAGCAGTCGGGACAGGGCTTATGGCTACACCTTC. This encodes CASSRDRAYGYTF. The chain couples TRBV5-1 to TRBJ1-2, with 9 nucleotides matching TRBD1. The V and J ends lost 5 bases and 5 bases, in that order; junction bases with no gene match: 4. Germline CDR1 reads SGHRS; CDR2 reads YFSETQ. This CDR3 is 13 amino acids long.

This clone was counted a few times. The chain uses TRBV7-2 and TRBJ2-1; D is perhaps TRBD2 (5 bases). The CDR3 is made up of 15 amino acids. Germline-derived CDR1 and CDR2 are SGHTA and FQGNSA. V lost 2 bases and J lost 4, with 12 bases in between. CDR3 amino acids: CASSLSSDRYNEQFF. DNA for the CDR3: TGTGCCAGCAGCTTAAGTAGCGATCGGTACAATGAGCAGTTCTTC.

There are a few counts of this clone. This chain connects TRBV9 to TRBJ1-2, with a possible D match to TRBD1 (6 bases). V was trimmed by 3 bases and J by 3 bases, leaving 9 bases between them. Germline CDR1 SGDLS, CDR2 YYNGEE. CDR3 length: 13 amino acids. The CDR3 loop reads CASSESGDYGYTF. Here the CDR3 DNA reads TGTGCCAGCAGCGAATCAGGGGACTATGGCTACACCTTC.